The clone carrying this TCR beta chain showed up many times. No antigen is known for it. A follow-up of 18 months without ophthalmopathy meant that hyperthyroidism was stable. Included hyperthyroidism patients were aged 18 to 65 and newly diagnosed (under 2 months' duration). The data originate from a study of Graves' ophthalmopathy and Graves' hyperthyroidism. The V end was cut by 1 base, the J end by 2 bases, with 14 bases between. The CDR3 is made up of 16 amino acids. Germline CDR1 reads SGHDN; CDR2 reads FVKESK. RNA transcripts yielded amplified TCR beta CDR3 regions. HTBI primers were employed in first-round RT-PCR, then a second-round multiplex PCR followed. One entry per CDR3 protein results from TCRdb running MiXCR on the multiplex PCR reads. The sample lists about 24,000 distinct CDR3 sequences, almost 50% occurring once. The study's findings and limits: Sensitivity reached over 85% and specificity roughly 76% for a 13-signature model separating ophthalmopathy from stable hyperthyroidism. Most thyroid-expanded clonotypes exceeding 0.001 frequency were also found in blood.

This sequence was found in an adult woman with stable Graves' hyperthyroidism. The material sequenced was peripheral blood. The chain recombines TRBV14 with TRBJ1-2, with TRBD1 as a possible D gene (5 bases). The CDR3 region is CASSQGNRGGNYGYTF. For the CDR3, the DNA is TGTGCCAGCAGCCAAGGGAATAGGGGCGGAAACTATGGCTACACCTTC. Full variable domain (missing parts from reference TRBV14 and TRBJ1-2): EAGVTQFPSHSVIEKGQTVTLRCDPISGHDNLYWYRRVMGKEIKFLLHFVKESKQDESGMPNNRFLAERTGGTYSTLKVQPAELEDSGVYFCASSQGNRGGNYGYTFGSGTRLTVV.